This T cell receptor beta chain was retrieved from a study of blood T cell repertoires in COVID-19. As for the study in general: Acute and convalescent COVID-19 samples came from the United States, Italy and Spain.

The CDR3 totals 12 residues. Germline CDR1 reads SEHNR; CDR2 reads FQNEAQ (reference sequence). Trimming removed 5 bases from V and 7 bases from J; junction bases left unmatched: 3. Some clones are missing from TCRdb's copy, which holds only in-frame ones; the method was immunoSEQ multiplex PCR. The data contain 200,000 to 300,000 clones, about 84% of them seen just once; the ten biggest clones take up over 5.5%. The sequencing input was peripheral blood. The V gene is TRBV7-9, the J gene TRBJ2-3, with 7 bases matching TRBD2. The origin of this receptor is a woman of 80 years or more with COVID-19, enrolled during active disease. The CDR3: CASSRGGNTQYF. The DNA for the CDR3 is TGTGCCAGCAGCCGCGGGGGTAATACGCAGTATTTT.